This T cell receptor beta chain originates from a study of shared T cell receptors in the human thymus. Trimming took off 1 base at V and 7 bases at J, with 8 bases between the two ends. CDR1 is SGHTA and CDR2 is FQGNSA in the germline V gene. The CDR3 is 12 residues long. Sequencing was performed with immunoSEQ multiplex PCR; in TCRdb, only in-frame clones are kept and a portion is missing. The sample shows 600,000 or so clones, about 87% of them seen only once. The same data also contributed to another study, on human thymus T cells.

The source of this sequence is a boy younger than two with a congenital heart defect. The chain uses TRBV7-2 and TRBJ2-7; D ambiguous. Material: thymocytes. Here the CDR3 reads CASSLGGSEQYF. The CDR3 DNA is TGTGCCAGCAGCTTAGGAGGCTCGGAGCAGTACTTC.